The entry below gives a single TCR beta chain sequence along with its context. Antigen unknown. Germline CDR1 and CDR2: SGHNT and YYREEE (reference sequence). Trimming cost V 1 base and J 0 bases, with 6 bases left between them. This CDR3 has 14 amino acids. These data come from a study of Ad26.COV2.S vaccination and SARS-CoV-2 variants. Across the whole study: Administration of Ad26.COV2.S was intramuscular, either once or twice 56 days apart.

Profiling relied on immunoSEQ multiplex PCR, and the TCRdb table lists in-frame clones only, not all of them. This sample has fewer than 600,000 clones, with about nine tenths found just once. Study-level results: Whether participants received vaccine or placebo, their non-spike TCR breadth was similar.

Treatment specified: 15 to 20 received Ad26.COV2.S at low or high dose, single or two shots; roughly five received placebo; per-sample allocation not given. Sampling happened 63 days after the first vaccine or placebo injection. V usage is TRBV5-4 and J usage is TRBJ2-3, with a possible D match to TRBD2 (5 bases). Source: peripheral blood, taken in a trial of Ad26.COV2.S vaccine versus placebo. This TCR derives from a person between 18 and 59 years old who received the Ad26.COV2.S COVID-19 vaccine or a placebo. The CDR3 DNA follows: TGTGCCAGCAGCTTGCTAGCTAGCACAGATACGCAGTATTTT. Translating gives CASSLLASTDTQYF.